This T cell receptor beta chain was recorded in a study of Ad26.COV2.S vaccination and SARS-CoV-2 variants. Turning to the study itself: Once or twice, 56 days apart, Ad26.COV2.S was delivered intramuscularly.

J was trimmed by 5 bases and V by 7 bases; bases with no gene match: 10. CDR3 length equals 14 residues. Germline lookup yields CDR1 ENHRY and CDR2 SYGVKD. Described treatment: about 20 received Ad26.COV2.S at low or high dose, single or two shots; about 5 received placebo; per-sample allocation not given. Day 63 after the first vaccine or placebo injection was the time point for sampling. The vaccine antigen was prefusion-stabilized Wuhan SARS-CoV-2 spike. The table came from immunoSEQ multiplex PCR; TCRdb's copy has only in-frame clones and leaves some out. The sample carries around 400,000 clones, approximately 90% recorded once.

Here the sequenced sample was peripheral blood, taken in a trial of Ad26.COV2.S vaccine versus placebo. The TCR was taken from a person between 18 and 65 years old who received the Ad26.COV2.S COVID-19 vaccine or a placebo. The gene calls are TRBV10-3 and TRBJ2-7; 8 nucleotides line up with TRBD1. The DNA of the CDR3 is TGTGCCATCAATAGACAGGGGACCTGGGACGAGCAGTACTTC. Its translation: CAINRQGTWDEQYF.